This T cell receptor beta chain was profiled in a study of identical twins. TCRdb recomputed calls from the 5' RACE reads with MiXCR, one row per CDR3 protein. Seen here are around 300,000 distinct CDR3 sequences, more than 6.5% observed once, and the top ten hold 2% to 2.5%. The germline V gene has CDR1 MNHEY and CDR2 SVGEGT. V lost 0 bases and J lost 4, with 6 bases in between. This CDR3 is 13 amino acids long. The data also belong to a second study, concerning yellow fever vaccine responses in identical twins.

The rearrangement joins TRBV6-2 or TRBV6-3 to TRBJ2-5; D is unresolved. Material for sequencing was memory (CD45RO+) T cells sorted from blood. This TCR came from a woman between 18 and 29 years old in good health. The CDR3 DNA reads TGTGCCAGCAGTTACTCGGAGACAGAGACCCAGTACTTC. Its translation is CASSYSETETQYF.